These 11 T cell receptor beta chains share one sample of origin, sequenced in a study of cytomegalovirus exposure and HLA in healthy donors. PCR primers comprised 60 Vbeta and 13 Jbeta primers. Here immunoSEQ multiplex PCR was the method, and the copy in TCRdb shows in-frame clones only, minus some. This table has about 140,000 clones, 65% to 80% appearing once. The sample taken for sequencing was PBMCs. These receptors originate from a middle-aged man in good health and CMV-seropositive.

The chain is built from TRBV9 and TRBJ2-3; no clear D gene. Trimming removed 0 bases from V and 0 bases from J, with 11 bases in between. CDR1 is SGDLS and CDR2 is YYNGEE in the germline V gene. The CDR3 length is 16 residues. The CDR3, as DNA: TGTGCCAGCAGCGTAGAGGAACTGACTAGCACAGATACGCAGTATTTT. Residues: CASSVEELTSTDTQYF.

This chain joins TRBV10-3 and TRBJ1-5, with D perhaps TRBD1 (6 bases). Per the germline V gene, CDR1 is ENHRY and CDR2 is SYGVKD. The V gene lost 9 bases and the J gene lost 0 bases, with 12 bases spanning the gap. This CDR3 has 14 amino acids. The CDR3 sequence: CAIYSGVSNQPQHF. The DNA for the CDR3 is TGTGCCATTTATTCAGGGGTTAGCAATCAGCCCCAGCATTTT.

The chain recombines TRBV27 with TRBJ1-6; D unclear. CDR1 is MNHEY, CDR2 SMNVEV, per germline (reference sequence). The ends were cut back, 8 bases at V and 3 bases at J, with 5 bases in the middle. This CDR3 has 12 residues. The CDR3 DNA follows: TGTGCCAGCGGCTTCTATAATTCACCCCTCCACTTT. Its translation is CASGFYNSPLHF.

The J gene is TRBJ2-5, the V gene TRBV2; the D is unclear. CDR3 size: 13 residues. The V end lost 6 bases, the J end lost 9 bases, and 17 bases lay between the germline ends. Germline V gene sequence: CDR1 SNHLY, CDR2 FYNNEI. The CDR3 reads CASSNSAVGAQYF. Written as DNA, the CDR3 is TGTGCCAGCAGCAATTCCGCCGTGGGCGCCCAGTACTTC.

The chain is built from TRBV13 and TRBJ2-5; 7 bases are shared with TRBD2. Germline loops: CDR1 PRHDT, CDR2 FYEKMQ (reference sequence). The CDR3 sequence is 16 residues long. The V and J ends lost 5 bases and 1 base, in that order; junction bases with no gene match: 10. For the CDR3, the DNA is TGTGCCAGCAGCCTCCTAACTAGCGCTACCCAAGAGACCCAGTACTTC. This translates into CASSLLTSATQETQYF.

The chain recombines TRBV9 with TRBJ2-2; D possibly corresponds to TRBD2 (5 bases). Germline CDR1 is SGDLS and CDR2 is YYNGEE. This CDR3 spans 16 amino acids. The ends were cut back, 0 bases at V and 0 bases at J, with 9 bases in the middle. CDR3 DNA sequence: TGTGCCAGCAGCGTAGCGGGATCGACGAACACCGGGGAGCTGTTTTTT. It yields the protein CASSVAGSTNTGELFF.

This clone was picked up one time. The J gene is TRBJ2-5, the V gene TRBV10-3; 10 bases align to TRBD2. Trimming at V came to 2 bases and at J to 4 bases, leaving 10 bases not matched to a gene. There are 17 residues in the CDR3. Germline V gene lookup returns CDR1 ENHRY and CDR2 SYGVKD. CDR3 region: CAISETAGGRRGETQYF. The CDR3 nucleotides read TGTGCCATCAGTGAGACAGCGGGAGGGCGGCGGGGAGAGACCCAGTACTTC.

The gene calls are TRBV11-2 and TRBJ2-6, with D maybe TRBD1 (5 bases). This CDR3 comprises 16 residues. Trimming left V 4 bases short and J 0 bases short, with 10 bases between. The germline V gene has CDR1 SGHAT and CDR2 FQNNGV. The CDR3 bases are TGTGCCAGCAGCTATTTACAGGACTCTGGGGCCAACGTCCTGACTTTC. Translation: CASSYLQDSGANVLTF.

The J gene is TRBJ2-1, the V gene TRBV5-4; 9 nucleotides line up with TRBD2. The CDR3 loop spans 12 amino acids. The V gene's germline CDR1 is SGHNT and CDR2 YYREEE (reference sequence). Trimming at V came to 2 bases and at J to 14 bases, leaving 5 bases not matched to a gene. The CDR3 spells CASSFSGSYEFF. The CDR3 bases are TGTGCCAGCAGCTTTAGCGGGAGTTATGAGTTCTTC.

Written as DNA, the CDR3 is TGTGCCAGCAGTCTAAGAGCCTCCCGGGACACCCTTCGGGTTGAGCAGTACTTC. Translated: CASSLRASRDTLRVEQYF. The chain joins TRBV27 to TRBJ2-7; TRBD1 might be the D (6 bases). Trimming stripped 5 bases from V and 7 bases from J, with 30 bases between. From germline, CDR1 is MNHEY and CDR2 SMNVEV (reference sequence). The CDR3 covers 18 residues.

To note about this clone: Other DNA variants within this sample encode the same CDR3. The genes are TRBV7-9 and TRBJ1-6; TRBD1 matches at 7 bases. This CDR3 is built from 15 residues. Trimming at V came to 5 bases and at J to 7 bases, leaving 8 bases not matched to a gene. CDR1 is SEHNR, CDR2 FQNEAQ, per germline (reference sequence). CDR3 nucleotides: TGTGCCAGCAGCGCCAGACAGGGACGAAATTCACCCCTCCACTTT. Translation: CASSARQGRNSPLHF.